This T cell receptor beta chain was obtained from a study of shared clonotypes between healthy human individuals (dated by TCRdb to 2020 to 2021). Regarding the study in general: A couple of women and three men aged 18 to 49 years were included in the cohort. For each donor, CD4 naive and CD4 memory were each run on three plates, CD8 naive on two plates, and CD8 memory on one plate. To estimate repertoire size and how much clonotypes are shared between individuals, the study performed deep sequencing of blood TCR repertoires from roughly five healthy adults. To increase sequencing depth and limit assay-specific biases, different laboratories used diverse techniques to prepare libraries and sequence TCR repertoires. Leukapheresis yielded between about 0.9 and 10 billion PBMCs per donor.

CD8 naive samples were obtained by positive selection for CCR7 among CD45RO-negative cells, yielding a CD45RA+CCR7+ population from which TemRA cells were excluded. The donors were healthy, HIV-negative adults with no recently reported acute infections or vaccinations. All donors were Caucasian adults living in Nashville, Tennessee, USA. Blood was collected by leukapheresis, and PBMCs were isolated by Ficoll-Histopaque density gradient centrifugation and then cryopreserved in liquid nitrogen vapor phase. Analytical flow cytometry was used to check the purity and quantity of every magnetically sorted T cell population. Genomic DNA was isolated from each sorted fraction and quantified by UV absorbance on a Nanodrop 2000c. TCR CDR3 regions were amplified from genomic DNA by multiplex PCR using the deep immunoSEQ assay. For each cell subset, the extracted genomic DNA was distributed evenly across all wells of several immunoSEQ 96-well plates, and each plate served as one replicate. For sorted subsets, about 210 ng of genomic DNA, equivalent to around 31,000 T cell genomes, went into each replicate PCR. The purified libraries were quantified using a Qubit 3.0 fluorometer, sized with a Bioanalyzer 2100, and then quantified again using the KAPA Library Quantification kit. Every immunoSEQ 96-well plate was sequenced on a dedicated single-read 150-cycle Illumina NextSeq 550 flow cell. In the paper's pipeline: The immunoSEQ output contained only junctional sequences without quality scores, so filtering could not match that applied to full-length reads. To assign V/J genes and CDR3, sequences were annotated against IMGT germline references using PyIR, a Python wrapper for IgBLAST v1.9. Any read was removed if the V/J assignment was weak (E-value above 1e-6), the CDR3 was missing, or the read contained stop codons, out-of-frame junctions, or ambiguous translated residues. V3J clonotypes were defined as sequences sharing an identical inferred V gene, J gene, and CDR3 amino acid sequence. To compute the percentage overlap between repertoires, the number of shared unique clonotypes was divided by the size of the smaller repertoire. Richness of each repertoire was evaluated using RTK rarefaction, the Chao1 estimator, and Recon v2.1 estimates of unobserved clonotypes. Generation probabilities were computed with OLGA for all TCRbeta clonotypes obtained by the gDNA method from four donors. TCRdb holds this immuneACCESS table with in-frame rearrangements only. Some clones are missing; in checked studies, unresolved V genes explain under half, and the rest has no known cause. The V and J calls and clone size come from that table; D and trimming were worked out from the DNA. This sample comprises about 2 million clones, approximately 95% of them detected only once. The top ten clones comprise 0.85% to 1.3% of the sample.

In the case of this clone: What antigen it recognizes has not been identified. Base qualities were left out, and no much larger clone turns up one base away.

Here is what the overall study found, with its caveats: Naive subsets generally had larger estimated clonotype richness than memory subsets. Sharing across four donors was observed for approximately 5% of naive CD4, over 3% of naive CD8, 2% to 2.5% of memory CD4, and about 0.4% of memory CD8 clonotypes. Compared with non-shared clonotypes, clonotypes shared by all four sorted-subset donors had higher generation probabilities. Even with the large sequencing depth, rarefaction of the sorted-subset datasets indicated that sequencing was incomplete. The genetic and exposure-history diversity represented was limited by the small number of donors. Sampling was limited to blood, and TCR repertoires in tissue likely differ from TCR repertoires in blood. Based on pairwise subsampling, the degree of clonotype sharing among donors was expected to be affected by sequencing depth.

Per the germline V gene, SGDLS is the CDR1 and YYNGEE is the CDR2. Measured from the cysteine to the phenylalanine, the CDR3 is 14 residues long. Of all the DNA, just the CDR3 is kept, 42 bases in frame from base 1. Trimming costs V 0 bases and J 2 bases, and their ends lie 9 bases apart. The rearranged segments are TRBV9 and TRBJ2-7; the D gene cannot be resolved reliably. The source material was naive CD8+ T cells sorted from blood. The cell subset or site label, read with the paper, signifies: CD45RA+CCR7+. The sequence came from a man between 18 and 35 years old in good health. The CDR3 protein sequence reads: CASSVVGAPYEQYF. The DNA sequence reads TGTGCCAGCAGCGTAGTGGGTGCCCCCTACGAGCAGTACTTC.